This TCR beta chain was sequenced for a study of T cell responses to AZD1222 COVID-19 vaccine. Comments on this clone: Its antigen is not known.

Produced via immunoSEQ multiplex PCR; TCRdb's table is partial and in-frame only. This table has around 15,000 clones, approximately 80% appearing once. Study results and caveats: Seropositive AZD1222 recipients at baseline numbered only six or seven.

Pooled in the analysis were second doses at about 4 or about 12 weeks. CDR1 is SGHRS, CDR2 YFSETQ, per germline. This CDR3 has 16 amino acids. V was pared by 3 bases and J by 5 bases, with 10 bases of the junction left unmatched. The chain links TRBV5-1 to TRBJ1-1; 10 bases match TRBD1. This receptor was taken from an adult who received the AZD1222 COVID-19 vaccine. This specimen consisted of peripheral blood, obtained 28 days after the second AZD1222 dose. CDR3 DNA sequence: TGCGCCAGCAGCTCGTTGACAGGGGGCCGGGGGACTGAAGCTTTCTTT. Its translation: CASSSLTGGRGTEAFF. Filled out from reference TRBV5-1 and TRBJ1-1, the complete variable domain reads KAGVTQTPRYLIKTRGQQVTLSCSPISGHRSVSWYQQTPGQGLQFLFEYFSETQRNKGNFPGRFSGRQFSNSRSEMNVSTLELGDSALYLCASSSLTGGRGTEAFFGQGTRLTVV.